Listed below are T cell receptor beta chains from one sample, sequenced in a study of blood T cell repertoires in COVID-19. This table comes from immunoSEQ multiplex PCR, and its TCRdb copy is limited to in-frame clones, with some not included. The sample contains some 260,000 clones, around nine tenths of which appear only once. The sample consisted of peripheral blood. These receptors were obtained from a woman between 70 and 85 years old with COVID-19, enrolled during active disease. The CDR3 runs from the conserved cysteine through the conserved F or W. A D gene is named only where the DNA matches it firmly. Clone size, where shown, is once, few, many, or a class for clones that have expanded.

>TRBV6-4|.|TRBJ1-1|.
TGTGCCAGCAGTCGCAGGGAGAACACTGAAGCTTTCTTT
CASSRRENTEAFF
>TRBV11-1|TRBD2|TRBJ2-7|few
TGTGCCAGCAGCACTAGCGGCCTTGTAATCGAGCAGTACTTC
CASSTSGLVIEQYF
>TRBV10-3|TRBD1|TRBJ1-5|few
TGTGCCATCAGCCCGGGACAGGGCCAGCCCCAGCATTTT
CAISPGQGQPQHF
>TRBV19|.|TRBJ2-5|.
TGTGCCAGTAGTATAGTTGCCAGGGGGGCTCTGGAGACCCAGTACTTC
CASSIVARGALETQYF
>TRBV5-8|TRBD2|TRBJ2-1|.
TGTGCCAGCAGACCCGCTCTAGCGGGAGAATACAATGAGCAGTTCTTC
CASRPALAGEYNEQFF
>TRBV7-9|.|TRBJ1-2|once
TGTGCCAGCAGGCTTCACGCGGAGAGTGGCTACACCTTC
CASRLHAESGYTF
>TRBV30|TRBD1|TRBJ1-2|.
TGTGCCTGGAGTCCCAGGGACAGGAACTATGGCTACACCTTC
CAWSPRDRNYGYTF
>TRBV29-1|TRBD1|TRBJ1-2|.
TGCAGCGTTGTGAGGACAGGGGGCTATGGCTACACCTTC
CSVVRTGGYGYTF
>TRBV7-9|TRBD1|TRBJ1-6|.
TGTGCCAGCAGCAGGGGGGACAGGGATTCACCCCTCCACTTT
CASSRGDRDSPLHF
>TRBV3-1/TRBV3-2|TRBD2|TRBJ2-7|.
TGTGCCAGCAGCCAAGATAGTGATATGAGAAAGTGGCGGGAGATTCATTCCTACGAGCAGTACTTC
CASSQDSDMRKWREIHSYEQYF
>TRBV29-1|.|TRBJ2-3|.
TGCAGCGTTGAATCGGACAAGTTGACCACAGATACGCAGTATTTT
CSVESDKLTTDTQYF
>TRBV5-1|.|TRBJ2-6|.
TGCGCCAGCAGCTTGCGCGAGGGAGCTGGGGCCAACGTCCTGACTTTC
CASSLREGAGANVLTF
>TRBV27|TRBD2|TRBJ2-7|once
TGTGCCAGCAGAACTAGGGGACTGCTAGCGGGATCGTCCTACGAGCAGTACTTC
CASRTRGLLAGSSYEQYF
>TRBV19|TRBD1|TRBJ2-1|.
TGTGCCAGTAGTACACAGGGGATTTCGAACAATGAGCAGTTCTTC
CASSTQGISNNEQFF
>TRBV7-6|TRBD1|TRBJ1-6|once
TGTGCCAGCAGCTTAACCGGGACAGATAATTCACCCCTCCACTTT
CASSLTGTDNSPLHF
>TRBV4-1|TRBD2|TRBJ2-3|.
TGCGCCAGCAGCAGGACGGGGACTAGTAGGGCAGATACGCAGTATTTT
CASSRTGTSRADTQYF
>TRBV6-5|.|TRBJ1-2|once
TGTGCCATCAAGGGGGAATTAAACTATGGCTACACCTTC
CAIKGELNYGYTF
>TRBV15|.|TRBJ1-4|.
TGTGCCACCAGCAGAGATTCCCAGGTACATGAAAAACTGTTTTTT
CATSRDSQVHEKLFF